This T cell receptor (beta chain) originates from a study of T cell repertoires in ileal Crohn's disease. Study-wide context: Biopsies of the neoterminal ileum at postoperative colonoscopy form M6 samples. Findings and limits, study-wide: Endoscopic recurrence occurred in every patient whose clonality exceeded 26.8%. Mucosal expansions were suggested to be mainly CD8 T cells.

Time point described: neoterminal ileum biopsy at postoperative endoscopy, about 6 months after surgery. Eligibility required adulthood, ileal or ileocolonic Crohn's disease and indicated ileocolonic resection. Using immunoSEQ multiplex PCR, the repertoire was profiled, and TCRdb retains in-frame clones only, with some absent. Among roughly 62,000 clones listed, around nine tenths were seen once. This clone was observed a single time. No antigen is known for it. Input material: ileal tissue. The source of this sequence is an adult with Crohn's disease.

The CDR3 DNA follows: TGCGCCAGCAGCCAAGAGGCGGCGTTGGAAGCTTTCTTT. This codes for CASSQEAALEAFF. The genes are TRBV4-3 and TRBJ1-1; the D is unclear. CDR3 length: 13 amino acids. V was shortened by 0 bases and J by 8 bases, with 10 bases between the two germline ends. Germline V CDR1 and CDR2: LGHNA, YSLEER.